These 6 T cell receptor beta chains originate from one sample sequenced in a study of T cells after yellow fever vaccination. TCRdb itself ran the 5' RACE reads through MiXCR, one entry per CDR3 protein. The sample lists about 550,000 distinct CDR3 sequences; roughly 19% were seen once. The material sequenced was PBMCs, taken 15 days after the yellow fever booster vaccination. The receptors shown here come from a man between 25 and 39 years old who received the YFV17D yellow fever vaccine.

The CDR3 DNA is TGTGCCAGCAGTCCCGATCGAGACCCCCTCCACTTT. Its protein product is CASSPDRDPLHF. V is TRBV12-3 or TRBV12-4 and J is TRBJ1-6; unclear D gene. The CDR3 length is 12 residues. Trimming removed 5 bases from V and 13 bases from J, with 12 bases in between.

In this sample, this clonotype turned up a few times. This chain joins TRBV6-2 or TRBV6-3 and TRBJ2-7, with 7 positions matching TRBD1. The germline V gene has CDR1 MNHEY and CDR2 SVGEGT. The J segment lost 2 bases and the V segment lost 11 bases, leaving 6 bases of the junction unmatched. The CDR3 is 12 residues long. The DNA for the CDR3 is TGTGCCTGTACGGACAGGCCCTACGAGCAGTACTTC. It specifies CACTDRPYEQYF.

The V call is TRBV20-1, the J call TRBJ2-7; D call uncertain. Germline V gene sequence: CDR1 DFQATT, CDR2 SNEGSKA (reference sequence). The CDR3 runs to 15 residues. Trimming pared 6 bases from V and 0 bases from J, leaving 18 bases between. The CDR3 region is CSAARGNGVSYEQYF. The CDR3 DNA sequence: TGCAGTGCCGCAAGAGGTAATGGGGTCTCCTACGAGCAGTACTTC.

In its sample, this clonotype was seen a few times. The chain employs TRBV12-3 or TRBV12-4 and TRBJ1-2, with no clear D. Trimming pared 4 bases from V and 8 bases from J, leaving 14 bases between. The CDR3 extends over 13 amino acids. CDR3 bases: TGTGCCAGCAGTTACCTGACGGGCGCGGGCTACACCTTC. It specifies CASSYLTGAGYTF.

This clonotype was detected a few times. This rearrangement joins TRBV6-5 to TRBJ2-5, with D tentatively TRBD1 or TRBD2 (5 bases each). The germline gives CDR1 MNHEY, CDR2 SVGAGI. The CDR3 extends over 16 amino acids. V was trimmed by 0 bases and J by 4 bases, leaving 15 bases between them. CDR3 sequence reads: CASSYSGPHSGETQYF. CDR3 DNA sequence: TGTGCCAGCAGTTACTCGGGACCCCATTCAGGAGAGACCCAGTACTTC.

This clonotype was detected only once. For the CDR3, the DNA is TGCGCCAGCAGCTTGGAACCCGGAAGCAATCAGCCCCAGCATTTT. Protein sequence: CASSLEPGSNQPQHF. V usage is TRBV5-1 and J usage is TRBJ1-5; D is undetermined. Germline V gene sequence: CDR1 SGHRS, CDR2 YFSETQ. The CDR3 loop spans 15 amino acids. V was trimmed by 0 bases and J by 1 base, leaving 8 bases between them. The whole variable domain, filled in from reference TRBV5-1 and TRBJ1-5, reads KAGVTQTPRYLIKTRGQQVTLSCSPISGHRSVSWYQQTPGQGLQFLFEYFSETQRNKGNFPGRFSGRQFSNSRSEMNVSTLELGDSALYLCASSLEPGSNQPQHFGDGTRLSIL.